Presented here are 6 T cell receptor beta chains from one specimen sequenced in a study of blood T cell repertoires in COVID-19. The method was immunoSEQ multiplex PCR; TCRdb's version includes in-frame clones alone and lacks a portion of them. The sample records roughly 250,000 clones, around 90% being singletons. Sequenced material: peripheral blood. The origin of the receptors is a middle-aged woman with acute or convalescent COVID-19.

CDR3 coding DNA: TGTGCCACCCTACCACAGGGGGCCAACTATGGCTACACCTTC. Its translation is CATLPQGANYGYTF. V is TRBV6-5 and J is TRBJ1-2; the match to TRBD1 covers 9 bases. The length of the CDR3 is 14 residues. V shed 10 bases and J 2 bases; nucleotides not matched to a gene: 8. CDR1 and CDR2 from the germline V gene are MNHEY and SVGAGI.

This clone was picked up one time. The V call is TRBV19, the J call TRBJ2-2, with D possibly matching TRBD2 (5 bases). V was pared by 5 bases and J by 2 bases, with 18 bases between. Germline values: CDR1 LNHDA, CDR2 SQIVND (reference sequence). The CDR3 runs to 17 residues. The CDR3 DNA reads as TGTGCCAGTAGTCCCCCAGCGGTAGGGCAAAACACCGGGGAGCTGTTTTTT. Its protein is CASSPPAVGQNTGELFF.

This clone was picked up one time. The V call is TRBV7-6, the J call TRBJ2-3, with a tentative D call TRBD2 (7 bases). CDR1 is SGHVS and CDR2 is FNYEAQ in the germline V gene. V was shortened by 5 bases and J by 1 base, with 16 bases between the two germline ends. This CDR3 spans 16 amino acids. As DNA, the CDR3 is TGTGCCAGCAGCCTTATGGGGGCGGGGGGCACAGATACGCAGTATTTT. Protein sequence: CASSLMGAGGTDTQYF.

The chain employs TRBV12-3 or TRBV12-4 and TRBJ2-7; 7 nucleotides agree with TRBD1. With 5 bases clipped from V and 3 bases from J, the junction kept 4 bases outside the gene matches. CDR3 length: 13 amino acids. CDR3 in DNA: TGTGCCAGCAGTCCGACAGGGTACTACGAGCAGTACGTC. Protein: CASSPTGYYEQYV.

This chain uses TRBV18 with TRBJ1-1; TRBD1 aligns across 10 bases. Trimming at V came to 3 bases and at J to 1 base, leaving 5 bases not matched to a gene. The CDR3 loop spans 16 amino acids. Germline CDR1 KGHSH, CDR2 LQKENI. This CDR3 is CASSPATGGWNTEAFF. The CDR3 bases are TGTGCCAGCTCACCTGCGACAGGGGGCTGGAACACTGAAGCTTTCTTT.

CDR3 bases: TGTGCCAGCAGCCAAGACTTAAGGCGGGGTGTGGGGACTGAAGCTTTCTTT. Translation gives CASSQDLRRGVGTEAFF. The chain couples TRBV3-1 (or the pseudogene TRBV3-2) to TRBJ1-1; D is undetermined. V was clipped by 0 bases and J by 5 bases, with 19 bases between them. CDR1 is LGHDT and CDR2 is YNNKEL in the germline V gene (reference sequence). This CDR3 is built from 17 residues.